Following are 8 T cell receptor beta chains from one sample sequenced in a study of control samples from healthy donors and cancer patients (dated by TCRdb to 2020 to 2021). The method behind the library was the immunoSEQ multiplex PCR assay. Entries here come from immuneACCESS through TCRdb and include only in-frame sequences with V and J called. Some clones fail to appear in such tables; in the studies checked, an unresolved V gene covers under half of the shortfall, and the cause of the remainder is unknown. For this sample the table gives over 120,000 clones, of which 91% were detected only once. The ten largest account for roughly 3.2% of the sample. Sequenced material: blood. Every receptor here comes from a man between 25 and 39 years old in good health.

The chain is built from TRBV19 and TRBJ2-3; 7 positions match TRBD1. The CDR3 sequence is 19 residues long. The junction had 12 bases not matched to a gene; V was cut back by 0 bases and J by 0 bases. Germline loops: CDR1 LNHDA, CDR2 SQIVND (reference sequence). CDR3: CASSIDHRDSASSTDTQYF. Here the CDR3 DNA reads TGTGCCAGTAGTATAGACCACCGGGACAGCGCATCTAGCACAGATACGCAGTATTTT.

The rearrangement joins TRBV12-5 to TRBJ1-1; unclear D gene. The CDR3 consists of 15 residues. Germline lookup yields CDR1 LGHNT and CDR2 FRNRAP. V lost 3 bases, J lost 0 bases, and 11 bases lay in between. The CDR3 sequence: CASGFFPVVNTEAFF. The CDR3 nucleotides read TGTGCTAGTGGTTTCTTCCCAGTAGTGAACACTGAAGCTTTCTTT.

This clone occurred once. The J gene is TRBJ2-1, the V gene TRBV5-1; the match to TRBD1 covers 8 bases. Germline CDR1 and CDR2: SGHRS and YFSETQ. The CDR3 contains 16 residues. Trimming removed 1 base from V and 9 bases from J; junction bases left unmatched: 12. This CDR3 is CASSLPGQVMVSEQFF. The CDR3 DNA reads as TGCGCCAGCAGCTTGCCGGGACAGGTGATGGTTAGTGAGCAGTTCTTC. The variable domain in full, completed from reference TRBV5-1 and TRBJ2-1, reads KAGVTQTPRYLIKTRGQQVTLSCSPISGHRSVSWYQQTPGQGLQFLFEYFSETQRNKGNFPGRFSGRQFSNSRSEMNVSTLELGDSALYLCASSLPGQVMVSEQFFGPGTRLTVL.

This clone was counted once. The chain links TRBV3-1 (or the pseudogene TRBV3-2) to TRBJ1-2; D is uncertain. Trimming removed 1 base at V and 1 base at J, with 4 bases between. CDR3 length: 13 amino acids. CDR1 and CDR2 (germline): LGHDT, YNNKEL (reference sequence). This CDR3 reads CASSQADNYGYTF. CDR3 nucleotides: TGTGCCAGCAGCCAAGCCGATAACTATGGCTACACCTTC.

This clone has a single count. V gene TRBV7-8 combines with J gene TRBJ2-7; weak D call: TRBD1 (5 bases). V lost 1 base, J lost 3 bases, and 16 bases lay in between. The CDR3 loop spans 16 amino acids. In germline, CDR1 is SGHVS, CDR2 FQNEAQ. The chain's CDR3 is CASSLEGRAAFYEQYF. CDR3 nucleotides: TGTGCCAGCAGCTTAGAGGGGCGCGCAGCCTTCTACGAGCAGTACTTC.

The table lists this clone with a count of one. Other nucleotide sequences from this sample produce the same CDR3. This chain links TRBV15 with TRBJ2-7; a weak D match, TRBD2 (5 bases). V lost 5 bases, J lost 3 bases, and 8 bases lay in between. The CDR3 has 12 amino acids. Per germline, CDR1 LNHNV and CDR2 YYDKDF (reference sequence). The CDR3: CATSSGNYEQYF. The CDR3 DNA reads as TGTGCCACCAGCTCGGGGAACTACGAGCAGTACTTC. The full variable domain, in which reference TRBV15 and TRBJ2-7 provide the parts outside the CDR3, is DAMVIQNPRYQVTQFGKPVTLSCSQTLNHNVMYWYQQKSSQAPKLLFHYYDKDFNNEADTPDNFQSRRPNTSFCFLDIRSPGLGDTAMYLCATSSGNYEQYFGPGTRLTVT.

This sequence joins TRBV2 and TRBJ2-3; 14 bases match TRBD2. CDR3 length equals 20 residues. V was pared by 0 bases and J by 2 bases, with 10 bases of the junction left unmatched. The V gene's germline CDR1 is SNHLY and CDR2 FYNNEI. This chain's CDR3 is CASSEAPPRTSGGNTDTQYF. The CDR3 nucleotides read TGTGCCAGCAGTGAAGCCCCCCCTCGGACTAGCGGGGGGAACACAGATACGCAGTATTTT.

V usage is TRBV28 and J usage is TRBJ2-7, with 8 bases that match TRBD1. The CDR3 totals 17 residues. V lost 5 bases, J lost 3 bases, and 15 bases stayed unmatched. Germline-derived CDR1 and CDR2 are MDHEN and SYDVKM. DNA for the CDR3: TGTGCCAGCAGTCTAAGGGGGCCAGGGGGCAGTATCTACGAGCAGTACTTC. The encoded protein is CASSLRGPGGSIYEQYF.